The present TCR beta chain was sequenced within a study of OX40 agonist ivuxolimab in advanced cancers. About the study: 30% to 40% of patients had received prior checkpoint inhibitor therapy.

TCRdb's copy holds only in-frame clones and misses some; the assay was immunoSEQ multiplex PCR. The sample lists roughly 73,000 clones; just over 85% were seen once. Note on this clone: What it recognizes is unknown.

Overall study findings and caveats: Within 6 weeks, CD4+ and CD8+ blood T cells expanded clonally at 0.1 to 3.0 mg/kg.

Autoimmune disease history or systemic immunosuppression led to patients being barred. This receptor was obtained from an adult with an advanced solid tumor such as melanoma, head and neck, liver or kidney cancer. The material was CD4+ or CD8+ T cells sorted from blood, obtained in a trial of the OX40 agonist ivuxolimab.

CDR3 DNA sequence: TGCGCCAGCAGCCCTACAGGGGGCGTGGGCACTGAAGCTTTCTTT. This encodes CASSPTGGVGTEAFF. This sequence joins TRBV5-1 and TRBJ1-1, with 9 nucleotides matching TRBD1. The length of the CDR3 is 15 residues. Germline lookup yields CDR1 SGHRS and CDR2 YFSETQ. V trimming: 4 bases; J trimming: 4 bases; junction bases outside the gene matches: 8.